This TCR beta chain is from a study of metastatic and nonmetastatic thyroid tumors. Overall study context: It was across blood and tumor or nodule tissue from malignant and benign thyroid patients that repertoires were compared.

This clone was seen only a few times. Its antigen remains unidentified. The study, taken as a whole, reports: Malignant tumors reportedly showed significantly higher TCR beta diversity than benign nodules in both blood and tumor.

Treatment of any kind had been given to no patient before thyroid surgery. Per the authors' pipeline: Differences in CDR3 between clinicopathological groups were drawn on to build a classifier intended to discriminate distant-metastatic papillary thyroid cancer patients. TCRdb reprocessed the PCR reads using MiXCR. What appears here as the V and J calls and clone size reflects TCRdb's work, not the paper's. This table has about 37,000 clones, around 28% appearing once. The TCR sequence derives from a male donor with papillary thyroid cancer or a benign thyroid nodule (not recorded which). Some clones in this sample may be carry-over from other donors' samples. Material: blood.

As DNA, the CDR3 is TGTGCCAGCAGTGAAAAACCCTACCCTGAAGCTTTCTTT. Translation: CASSEKPYPEAFF. This chain uses TRBV2 with TRBJ1-1; no clear D. The V end was cut by 2 bases, the J end by 6 bases, with 10 bases between. The CDR3 loop spans 13 amino acids. CDR1 is SNHLY and CDR2 is FYNNEI in the germline V gene.